A selection of T cell receptor beta chains follows, all from one sample in a study of radiotherapy plus CTLA-4 blockade in lung cancer. Clones were sequenced by immunoSEQ multiplex PCR, and TCRdb holds only the in-frame ones, with some missing. The table records 40,000 to 60,000 clones, approximately 78% of them present only once. Sequences were derived from peripheral blood, sampled from a patient treated with radiotherapy plus ipilimumab. The receptors stem from a human donor with non-small cell lung cancer who had stable disease on radiotherapy plus ipilimumab. Both conserved end residues are part of each CDR3. A D gene is named only where the DNA matches it firmly. Clone size, where shown, is once, few, many, or a class for clones that have expanded.

size: -
length: 13
J: TRBJ1-1
V: TRBV7-9
D: -
CDR3: CASSFAENTEAFF
DNA: TGTGCCAGCAGCTTTGCGGAGAACACTGAAGCTTTCTTT

size: -
length: 15
J: TRBJ1-4
V: TRBV4-3
D: -
CDR3: CASSQARTTNEKLFF
DNA: TGCGCCAGCAGCCAAGCCAGGACAACTAATGAAAAACTGTTTTTT

size: -
length: 16
J: TRBJ1-1
V: TRBV4-2
D: -
CDR3: CASSQEQGSLGTEAFF
DNA: TGTGCCAGCAGCCAAGAACAGGGTTCGTTGGGCACTGAAGCTTTCTTT

size: -
length: 16
J: TRBJ2-1
V: TRBV7-2
D: -
CDR3: CASSLLRGVSYNEQFF
DNA: TGTGCCAGCAGCCTACTCAGGGGGGTCTCCTACAATGAGCAGTTCTTC

size: -
length: 15
J: TRBJ1-1
V: TRBV9
D: -
CDR3: CASSVGTYMNTEAFF
DNA: TGTGCCAGCAGCGTTGGGACATACATGAACACTGAAGCTTTCTTT

size: -
length: 13
J: TRBJ2-7
V: TRBV28
D: -
CDR3: CASTMRLSYEQYF
DNA: TGTGCCAGCACCATGAGGCTCTCGTACGAGCAGTACTTC

size: -
length: 15
J: TRBJ2-7
V: TRBV10-1
D: TRBD1
CDR3: CASSEKGTGVREQYF
DNA: TGCGCCAGCAGTGAGAAGGGGACAGGGGTGCGCGAGCAGTACTTC

size: once
length: 14
J: TRBJ2-7
V: TRBV19
D: TRBD1
CDR3: CASSIEGADYEQYF
DNA: TGTGCCAGTAGTATTGAGGGGGCGGACTACGAGCAGTACTTC

size: -
length: 15
J: TRBJ1-4
V: TRBV9
D: TRBD1
CDR3: CASSVPGQGNEKLFF
DNA: TGTGCCAGCAGCGTGCCGGGACAGGGGAATGAAAAACTGTTTTTT

size: -
length: 18
J: TRBJ2-6
V: TRBV19
D: -
CDR3: CASSIDPYGIRGANVLTF
DNA: TGTGCCAGTAGTATAGATCCATACGGGATTCGGGGGGCCAACGTCCTGACTTTC

size: -
length: 16
J: TRBJ2-4
V: TRBV19
D: TRBD1
CDR3: CASSTTGMGTKNIQYF
DNA: TGTGCCAGTAGTACGACAGGGATGGGCACCAAAAACATTCAGTACTTC

size: -
length: 15
J: TRBJ2-1
V: TRBV28
D: TRBD2
CDR3: CASSRTSGNYNEQFF
DNA: TGTGCCAGCAGCCGGACTAGCGGGAACTACAATGAGCAGTTCTTC

size: once
length: 14
J: TRBJ2-2
V: TRBV9
D: -
CDR3: CASSVGGGAGELFF
DNA: TGTGCCAGCAGCGTAGGAGGGGGTGCCGGGGAGCTGTTTTTT

size: -
length: 12
J: TRBJ2-3
V: TRBV19
D: -
CDR3: CATRLSTDTQYF
DNA: TGTGCCACCCGACTCTCCACAGATACGCAGTATTTT

size: -
length: 15
J: TRBJ2-1
V: TRBV5-4
D: TRBD2
CDR3: CASSLPPSGYNEQFF
DNA: TGTGCCAGCAGCTTGCCTCCTAGCGGCTACAATGAGCAGTTCTTC

size: -
length: 16
J: TRBJ1-4
V: TRBV15
D: -
CDR3: CATSRERAVSNEKLFF
DNA: TGTGCCACCAGCAGAGAGCGGGCAGTTTCTAATGAAAAACTGTTTTTT

size: -
length: 16
J: TRBJ2-3
V: TRBV27
D: TRBD2
CDR3: CASSFVLAEYTDTQYF
DNA: TGTGCCAGCAGTTTTGTCCTAGCGGAGTACACAGATACGCAGTATTTT

size: -
length: 17
J: TRBJ2-3
V: TRBV6-4
D: -
CDR3: CASSETSGRTGTDTQYF
DNA: TGTGCCAGCAGTGAGACTAGTGGGAGGACGGGGACAGATACGCAGTATTTT

size: -
length: 14
J: TRBJ1-4
V: TRBV6-1
D: -
CDR3: CASSDRGFTEKLFF
DNA: TGTGCCAGCAGTGATCGGGGGTTTACTGAAAAACTGTTTTTT

size: once
length: 17
J: TRBJ1-4
V: TRBV15
D: TRBD1
CDR3: CATSIGQGAQTNEKLFF
DNA: TGTGCCACCAGCATCGGACAGGGGGCGCAGACTAATGAAAAACTGTTTTTT

size: -
length: 14
J: TRBJ1-1
V: TRBV30
D: -
CDR3: CAWRVGQGKTEAFF
DNA: TGTGCCTGGAGGGTGGGGCAGGGGAAGACTGAAGCTTTCTTT

size: -
length: 15
J: TRBJ2-3
V: TRBV6-5
D: -
CDR3: CASSYGGTGTDTQYF
DNA: TGTGCCAGCAGTTACGGAGGGACGGGGACAGATACGCAGTATTTT

size: -
length: 14
J: TRBJ1-4
V: TRBV18
D: -
CDR3: CASSPTGANEKLFF
DNA: TGTGCCAGCTCACCAACCGGGGCTAATGAAAAACTGTTTTTT

size: -
length: 14
J: TRBJ1-5
V: TRBV19
D: -
CDR3: CASSWGRVNQPQHF
DNA: TGTGCCAGTAGTTGGGGCAGGGTCAATCAGCCCCAGCATTTT

size: few
length: 14
J: TRBJ2-7
V: TRBV5-4
D: TRBD2
CDR3: CASSGSGAYYEQYF
DNA: TGTGCCAGCAGCGGTAGCGGGGCCTACTACGAGCAGTACTTC